This T cell receptor (beta chain) was obtained from a study of blood T cell repertoires in COVID-19. Study context: Donors in the United States, Italy and Spain gave samples during acute or convalescent COVID-19. In each case, the material was cDNA or gDNA derived from T cells, B-cell-depleted T cells, or PBMCs.

The CDR3 length is 15 residues. The ends lost 4 bases at V and 9 bases at J; junction bases unmatched: 8. The V gene's germline CDR1 is LNHDA and CDR2 SQIVND (reference sequence). The authors' processing: Estimation of nucleated cell counts was performed using reference gene primer amplification. The assay was immunoSEQ multiplex PCR, and TCRdb's table has in-frame clones only and misses some. V, J and clone size are those of that table, while D and trimming were read from the DNA. The data show over 200,000 clones, 70% to 90% seen once. Input material: peripheral blood. The receptor's source is a woman between 18 and 30 years old who had recovered from COVID-19. The chain recombines TRBV19 with TRBJ2-1, with 11 bases lining up with TRBD2. In DNA form, the CDR3 reads TGTGCCAGTAGTAACCTAGCGGGAGGACCCGGTGAGCAGTTCTTC. Protein product: CASSNLAGGPGEQFF.